The clone carrying this TCR beta chain appeared many times. This sample was taken from a study of T cells after yellow fever vaccination. The CDR3 is 13 residues long. CDR1 and CDR2 (germline): SGHRS, YFSETQ. The germline V and J ends were trimmed by 0 bases and 3 bases, with 5 bases remaining between them. TCRdb recomputed calls from the 5' RACE reads with MiXCR, one row per CDR3 protein. The sample consists of 110,000 or so distinct CDR3 sequences, around 6.7% of them appearing once. Sequenced material: CD4+ T cells sorted from PBMCs, taken more than 40 days after the first yellow fever vaccination. The receptor comes from a man between 18 and 35 years old who received the YFV17D yellow fever vaccine. The gene calls are TRBV5-1 and TRBJ2-3; the D gene is possibly TRBD1 (5 bases). Here the CDR3 DNA reads TGCGCCAGCAGCTTGGGACAGACAGATACGCAGTATTTT. Protein product: CASSLGQTDTQYF.